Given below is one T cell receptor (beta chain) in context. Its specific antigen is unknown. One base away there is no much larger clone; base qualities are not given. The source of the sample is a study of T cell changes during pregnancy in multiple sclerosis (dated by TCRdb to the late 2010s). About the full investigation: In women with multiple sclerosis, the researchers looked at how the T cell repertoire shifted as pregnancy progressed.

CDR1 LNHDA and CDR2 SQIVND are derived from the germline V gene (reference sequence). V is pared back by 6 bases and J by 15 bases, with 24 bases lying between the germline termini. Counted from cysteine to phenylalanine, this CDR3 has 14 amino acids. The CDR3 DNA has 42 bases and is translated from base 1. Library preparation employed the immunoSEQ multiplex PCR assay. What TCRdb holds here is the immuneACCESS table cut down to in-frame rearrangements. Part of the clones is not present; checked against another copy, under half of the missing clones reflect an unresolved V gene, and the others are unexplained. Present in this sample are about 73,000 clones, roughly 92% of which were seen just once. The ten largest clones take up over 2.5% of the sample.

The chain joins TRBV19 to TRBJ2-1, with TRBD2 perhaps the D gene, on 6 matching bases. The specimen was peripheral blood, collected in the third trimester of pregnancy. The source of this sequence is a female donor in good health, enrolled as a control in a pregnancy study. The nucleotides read TGTGCCAGTAGACCTTCCCCGCGGGATACCCTAGGGTTCTTC. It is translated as CASRPSPRDTLGFF.